The present TCR beta chain was sequenced within a study of Ad26.COV2.S vaccination and SARS-CoV-2 variants. Treatment reported: approximately 18 received Ad26.COV2.S at low or high dose, single or two shots; about 5 received placebo; per-sample allocation not given. All samples were drawn on day 63, counting from the first vaccine or placebo injection. An 18-55-year-old adult in Boston served as donor. Built on an Ad26 vector, the vaccine expressed Wuhan-strain SARS-CoV-2 spike. Sequencing was performed with immunoSEQ multiplex PCR; in TCRdb, only in-frame clones are kept and a portion is missing. The table includes 360,000 or so clones, 70% to 90% detected once. V was cut by 0 bases and J by 7 bases, with 12 bases left in between. The CDR3 is 15 amino acids. Per germline, CDR1 SEHNR and CDR2 FQNEAQ (reference sequence).

The sample consisted of peripheral blood, taken in a trial of Ad26.COV2.S vaccine versus placebo. The rearrangement joins TRBV7-9 to TRBJ1-4; tentatively, D is TRBD1 (5 bases). This TCR was recovered from a person between 18 and 65 years old who received the Ad26.COV2.S COVID-19 vaccine or a placebo. This CDR3 reads CASSLAGLGGEKLFF. For the CDR3, the DNA is TGTGCCAGCAGCTTAGCGGGACTGGGAGGTGAAAAACTGTTTTTT.